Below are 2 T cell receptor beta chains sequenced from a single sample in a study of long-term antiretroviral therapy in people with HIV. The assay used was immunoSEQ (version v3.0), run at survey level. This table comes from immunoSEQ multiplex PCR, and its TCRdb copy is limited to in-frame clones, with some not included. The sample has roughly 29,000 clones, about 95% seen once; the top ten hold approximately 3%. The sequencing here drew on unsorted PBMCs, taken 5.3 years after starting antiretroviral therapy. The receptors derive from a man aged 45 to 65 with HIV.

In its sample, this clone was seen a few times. CDR3 residues: CASSFYGTNQPQHF. The DNA for the CDR3 is TGTGCCAGCAGCTTTTATGGGACTAATCAGCCCCAGCATTTT. The chain has TRBV5-6 and TRBJ1-5, with a possible D match to TRBD1 (5 bases). The length of the CDR3 is 14 residues. Trimming removed 2 bases at V and 4 bases at J, with 10 bases between. Germline CDR1 SGHDT, CDR2 YYEEEE.

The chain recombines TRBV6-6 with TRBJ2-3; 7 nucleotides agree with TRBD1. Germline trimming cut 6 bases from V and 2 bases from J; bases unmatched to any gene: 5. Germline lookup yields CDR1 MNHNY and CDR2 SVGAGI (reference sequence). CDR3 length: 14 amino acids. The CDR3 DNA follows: TGTGCCAGCAGGCGACAGGGCATCACAGATACGCAGTATTTT. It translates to CASRRQGITDTQYF.